This T cell receptor (beta chain) comes out of a study of T cell responses to AZD1222 COVID-19 vaccine. The germline CDR1 and CDR2 sequences are SNHLY and FYNNEI. There are 15 residues in the CDR3. The V gene end was trimmed by 2 bases and the J gene end by 1 base; junction bases not matched to a gene: 4. Profiled with immunoSEQ multiplex PCR; TCRdb holds only in-frame clones, not every one. This sample has about 130,000 clones; approximately 93% occur once, and the top ten carry approximately 3.1%. This chain uses TRBV2 with TRBJ1-1, with 7 nucleotides matching TRBD1. This receptor was taken from an adult in good health. Specimen: peripheral blood, collected on day 0 of AZD1222 vaccination. CDR3 sequence reads: CASSEPGQWNTEAFF. The CDR3, as DNA: TGTGCCAGCAGTGAACCGGGACAGTGGAACACTGAAGCTTTCTTT.